This T cell receptor (beta chain) derives from a study of control samples from healthy donors and cancer patients. This CDR3 contains 15 residues. The trim removed 4 bases at V and 2 bases at J, leaving 5 bases unmatched. Germline V gene sequence: CDR1 SGHRS, CDR2 YFSETQ. Sequenced by immunoSEQ multiplex PCR; TCRdb stores in-frame clones only, minus some. The sample lists about 170,000 clones; about nine tenths were seen once. The sequence came from a woman younger than 45 in good health. Sequences were obtained from blood. The chain joins TRBV5-1 to TRBJ2-1; 8 bases map to TRBD2. CDR3: CASSPSGGAYNEQFF. As DNA, the CDR3 is TGCGCCAGCAGCCCGTCGGGGGGGGCCTACAATGAGCAGTTCTTC.